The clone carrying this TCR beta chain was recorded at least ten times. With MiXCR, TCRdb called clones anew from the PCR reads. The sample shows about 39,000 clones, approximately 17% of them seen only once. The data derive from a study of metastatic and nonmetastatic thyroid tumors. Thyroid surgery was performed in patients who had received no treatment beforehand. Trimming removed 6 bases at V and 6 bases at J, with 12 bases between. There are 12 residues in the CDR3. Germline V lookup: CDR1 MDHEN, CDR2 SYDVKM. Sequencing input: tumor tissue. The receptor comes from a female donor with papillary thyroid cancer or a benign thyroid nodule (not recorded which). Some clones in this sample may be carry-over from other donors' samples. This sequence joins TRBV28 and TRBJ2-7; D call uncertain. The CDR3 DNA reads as TGTGCCAGCAGCCTACCGCTTAGCGAGCAGTACTTC. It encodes CASSLPLSEQYF.